Below, 24 T cell receptor beta chains from the same sample are listed, as sequenced in a study of OX40 agonist ivuxolimab in advanced cancers. Library preparation used the immunoSEQ multiplex PCR assay. TCRdb took over this immuneACCESS table, retaining in-frame rearrangements with V and J assigned. Such tables are incomplete; in checked studies, under half of the missing clones stem from an unresolved V gene, and the remainder is unexplained. The sample profile shows more than 75,000 clones; around 86% of them were found once. The ten largest make up over 0.75% of the sample. The specimen comprised CD4+ or CD8+ T cells sorted from blood, sampled in a trial of the OX40 agonist ivuxolimab. The receptors stem from an adult with an advanced solid tumor such as melanoma, head and neck, liver or kidney cancer.

The chain recombines TRBV5-1 with TRBJ1-2; TRBD1 is a possible D gene (5 bases). This CDR3 comprises 13 residues. CDR1 SGHRS and CDR2 YFSETQ come from the germline V gene. The V end was cut by 4 bases, the J end by 6 bases, with 13 bases between. DNA for the CDR3: TGCGCCAGCAGCCTGGGGGGGATGGATGGCTACACCTTC. Translating it yields CASSLGGMDGYTF.

Within the sample, this clone is medium-sized (0.01 to 0.1%). The V call is TRBV7-9, the J call TRBJ2-2, with D possibly being TRBD2 (5 bases). Germline CDR1 reads SEHNR; CDR2 reads FQNEAQ (reference sequence). The ends were cut back, 9 bases at V and 7 bases at J, with 9 bases in the middle. This CDR3 is built from 11 residues. The CDR3 DNA follows: TGTGCCAGGGAGCGGCTCGGGGAGCTGTTTTTT. Encoded protein: CARERLGELFF.

V usage is TRBV7-9 and J usage is TRBJ1-4; 7 bases map to TRBD1. CDR1 and CDR2 from the germline V gene are SEHNR and FQNEAQ (reference sequence). CDR3 length: 15 residues. The J segment lost 8 bases and the V segment lost 5 bases, leaving 11 bases of the junction unmatched. The CDR3 region has the DNA TGTGCCAGCAGCATAGGACAGGCGGGGAGGGAAAAACTGTTTTTT. This gives the protein CASSIGQAGREKLFF.

The chain is built from TRBV5-1 and TRBJ2-7; 10 positions match TRBD1. The CDR3 is 13 residues long. Unmatched junction bases numbered 1, after V lost 1 base and J lost 6 bases. The germline gives CDR1 SGHRS, CDR2 YFSETQ. For the CDR3, the DNA is TGCGCCAGCAGCTTGCGGACAGGGGGCGAGCAGTACTTC. It translates to CASSLRTGGEQYF.

The chain couples TRBV4-1 to TRBJ1-3; TRBD1 matches at 9 bases. The CDR3 sequence is 16 residues long. V was clipped by 4 bases and J by 4 bases; unmatched bases: 8. In germline, CDR1 is MGHRA, CDR2 YSYEKL. CDR3 in amino acids: CASSPGTGYDGNTIYF. The CDR3 coding sequence is TGCGCCAGCAGCCCAGGGACAGGGTACGACGGAAACACCATATATTTT.

The genes are TRBV19 and TRBJ1-2, with D unresolved. The CDR3 contains 12 residues. Germline V gene sequence: CDR1 LNHDA, CDR2 SQIVND (reference sequence). V dropped 5 bases and J dropped 5 bases, with 9 bases sitting between them. CDR3 protein: CASSPTRYGYTF. CDR3 in DNA: TGTGCCAGTAGTCCCACGAGGTATGGCTACACCTTC.

The rearrangement joins TRBV7-3 to TRBJ1-5; 7 nucleotides match TRBD1. Germline values: CDR1 SGHTA, CDR2 FQGTGA. The CDR3 covers 14 residues. With V trimmed by 4 bases and J by 4 bases, 4 bases remained unmatched. CDR3 amino acids: CASSSQQGNQPQHF. The CDR3, as DNA: TGTGCCAGCAGCTCCCAACAGGGGAATCAGCCCCAGCATTTT.

CDR3 DNA: TGTGCCAGCAGCTTAACGTTTTACGCTTCCCCGGATCAGCCCCAGCATTTT. Protein: CASSLTFYASPDQPQHF. The rearrangement joins TRBV7-2 to TRBJ1-5; D gene ambiguous. Per germline, CDR1 SGHTA and CDR2 FQGNSA. This CDR3 contains 17 residues. V lost 2 bases, J lost 5 bases, and 19 bases lay in between.

The genes are TRBV5-1 and TRBJ2-7; 16 nucleotides align to TRBD2. Trimming took 3 bases from V and 5 from J; bases not matched to a gene: 8. The CDR3 contains 17 residues. Germline-derived CDR1 and CDR2 are SGHRS and YFSETQ. In DNA form, the CDR3 reads TGCGCCAGCAGCTCGGGACTAGCGGGGGGGCGAGTAAACGAGCAGTACTTC. Translated, it gives CASSSGLAGGRVNEQYF.

In nucleotides, the CDR3 is TGTGCCAGCAGCTTAGCGCGAGACAGTAGCACAGATACGCAGTATTTT. Encoded protein: CASSLARDSSTDTQYF. This rearrangement joins TRBV7-9 to TRBJ2-3, with D possibly matching TRBD1 (5 bases). V shed 0 bases and J shed 0 bases, with 10 bases lying between them. Germline CDR1 and CDR2: SEHNR and FQNEAQ (reference sequence). There are 16 residues in the CDR3.

The chain couples TRBV14 to TRBJ2-7; TRBD1 agrees at 7 bases. The CDR3 is 14 amino acids. J gave up 11 bases and V 2 bases, and 12 bases lay outside the gene matches. In germline, CDR1 is SGHDN, CDR2 FVKESK. Here the CDR3 DNA reads TGTGCCAGCAGCCAACATACCGGGACAGTCGGCAAGTACTTC. Residues: CASSQHTGTVGKYF.

This chain uses TRBV7-9 with TRBJ2-4, with 9 nucleotides matching TRBD2. Germline V gene lookup returns CDR1 SEHNR and CDR2 FQNEAQ (reference sequence). The CDR3 extends over 13 amino acids. V dropped 3 bases and J dropped 8; count of bases not matched to a gene: 2. The CDR3 DNA reads as TGTGCCAGCAGCTTGGGACTAGCACACATTCAGTACTTC. Encoded protein: CASSLGLAHIQYF.

CDR3 sequence reads: CASSPQGYEQFF. CDR3 DNA: TGTGCCAGCTCACCTCAGGGCTATGAGCAGTTCTTC. The chain uses TRBV18 and TRBJ2-1, with D perhaps TRBD1 (5 bases). The CDR3 sequence is 12 residues long. Germline V gene lookup returns CDR1 KGHSH and CDR2 LQKENI. V lost 3 bases, J lost 8 bases, and 8 bases lay in between.

This chain connects TRBV7-9 to TRBJ2-3; 7 bases align to TRBD1. Germline CDR1 reads SEHNR; CDR2 reads FQNEAQ (reference sequence). The CDR3 spans 14 residues. Unmatched junction bases numbered 3, after V lost 4 bases and J lost 2 bases. The CDR3 sequence is CASSSGQLTDTQYF. The CDR3 DNA follows: TGTGCCAGCAGCTCGGGACAGCTCACAGATACGCAGTATTTT.

The rearrangement uses TRBV7-9 and TRBJ2-3, with 8 bases lining up with TRBD2. Germline assignment: CDR1 SEHNR and CDR2 FQNEAQ (reference sequence). V trimming: 10 bases; J trimming: 1 base; junction bases outside the gene matches: 19. The CDR3 is 18 amino acids. The CDR3 loop is CATQAMGAGVGGTDTQYF. CDR3 in DNA: TGTGCCACCCAAGCGATGGGAGCGGGAGTAGGGGGCACAGATACGCAGTATTTT.

The chain couples TRBV28 to TRBJ1-1, with TRBD1 identical over 7 bases. The CDR3 loop spans 16 amino acids. V lost 2 bases to trimming and J lost 9 bases; unmatched junction nucleotides: 15. Germline lookup yields CDR1 MDHEN and CDR2 SYDVKM. CDR3 DNA: TGTGCCAGCAGTTTAACAAGGTACAGGGGCCTCGGAAAAGCTTTCTTT. It yields the protein CASSLTRYRGLGKAFF.

V is TRBV12-5 and J is TRBJ1-1, with D unresolved. The length of the CDR3 is 14 residues. The V and J ends lost 0 bases and 2 bases respectively, with 7 bases between them. Germline CDR1 is LGHNT and CDR2 is FRNRAP. The CDR3 sequence is CASGLVRGNTEAFF. The CDR3 DNA sequence: TGTGCTAGTGGTTTGGTACGCGGAAACACTGAAGCTTTCTTT.

The rearrangement links TRBV7-7 to TRBJ2-3, with TRBD2 matching 7 bases. The CDR3 runs to 13 residues. CDR1 and CDR2 from the germline V gene are SSHAT and FNYEAQ (reference sequence). Unmatched junction bases numbered 8, after V lost 3 bases and J lost 11 bases. DNA of the CDR3: TGTGCCAGCAGCTTGAGAACGGGGGAGGGGCAGTATTTT. Its protein is CASSLRTGEGQYF.

V gene TRBV10-3 combines with J gene TRBJ1-1; 8 nucleotides agree with TRBD1. V dropped 6 bases and J dropped 1; count of bases not matched to a gene: 1. This CDR3 region has 13 residues. Germline V gene data show CDR1 as ENHRY and CDR2 as SYGVKD. The CDR3 region has the DNA TGTGCCATCAGACAGGGGGGGAACACTGAAGCTTTCTTT. Protein product: CAIRQGGNTEAFF.

The chain combines TRBV5-1 with TRBJ1-2; D is perhaps TRBD1 (6 bases). CDR1 is SGHRS, CDR2 YFSETQ, per germline. The V gene lost 3 bases and the J gene lost 6 bases, with 18 bases spanning the gap. CDR3 length: 15 amino acids. CDR3 loop: CASSSWTDDLNGYTF. CDR3 nucleotide sequence: TGCGCCAGCAGCTCATGGACAGACGACCTCAATGGCTACACCTTC.

This clone was seen a single time. This chain joins TRBV7-8 and TRBJ2-2; 9 bases are shared with TRBD2. CDR3 length: 17 amino acids. The V gene's germline CDR1 is SGHVS and CDR2 FQNEAQ. V shed 2 bases and J 5 bases; nucleotides not matched to a gene: 9. Here the CDR3 reads CASSLRLAGQGTGELFF. The CDR3 bases are TGTGCCAGCAGCTTAAGGCTAGCGGGGCAGGGGACCGGGGAGCTGTTTTTT.

This clone was seen just once. V and J are TRBV28 and TRBJ2-7; tentative D call: TRBD1 (6 bases). Deletions cut 6 bases from V and 1 base from J, with 13 bases between. The CDR3 is 14 amino acids. CDR1 and CDR2 from the germline V gene are MDHEN and SYDVKM. CDR3: CASRAQGMSYEQYF. As DNA, the CDR3 is TGTGCCAGCAGGGCTCAGGGGATGTCCTACGAGCAGTACTTC.

The chain links TRBV6-5 to TRBJ1-2; weak D call: TRBD1 (6 bases). V was cut by 2 bases and J by 4 bases, with 11 bases left in between. Germline CDR1 MNHEY, CDR2 SVGAGI. This CDR3 comprises 14 residues. The CDR3 protein is CASSYDRRGYGYTF. The CDR3 bases are TGTGCCAGCAGTTACGACAGGAGAGGCTATGGCTACACCTTC.

The CDR3 reads CASSPDPGQGGYGYTF. CDR3 sequence (DNA): TGTGCCAGCAGCCCCGACCCCGGACAGGGCGGCTATGGCTACACCTTC. The J gene is TRBJ1-2, the V gene TRBV7-6, with 8 nucleotides matching TRBD1. This CDR3 contains 16 residues. The germline V gene has CDR1 SGHVS and CDR2 FNYEAQ. Trimming took 5 bases from V and 4 from J; bases not matched to a gene: 12.